The 13 T cell receptor beta chains presented below share a single source sample, sequenced in a study of blood T cell repertoires in COVID-19. Profiled with immunoSEQ multiplex PCR; TCRdb holds only in-frame clones, not every one. The table has roughly 34,000 clones, 90% seen once; the top ten hold about 1.6%. Specimen: peripheral blood. These receptors came from a man aged 55 to 70 with active COVID-19.

V usage is TRBV30 and J usage is TRBJ1-4; maybe TRBD1 (5 bases). Between the trimmed V and J ends, which lost 4 bases and 0 bases, there was a span of 15 bases. Germline V gene sequence: CDR1 GTSNPN, CDR2 SVGIG (reference sequence). The CDR3 loop spans 16 amino acids. This CDR3 reads CAWTPGGAATNEKLFF. CDR3 coding DNA: TGTGCCTGGACCCCCGGAGGGGCCGCAACTAATGAAAAACTGTTTTTT.

The rearrangement joins TRBV10-1 to TRBJ2-2; tentatively, D is TRBD2 (6 bases). The germline V gene has CDR1 WNHNN and CDR2 SYGVQD (reference sequence). The CDR3 has 14 amino acids. Trimming removed 2 bases from V and 4 bases from J, with 8 bases in between. As DNA, the CDR3 is TGCGCCAGCAGTGAGGGAGGGCCCACCGGGGAGCTGTTTTTT. This translates into CASSEGGPTGELFF.

The V call is TRBV4-3, the J call TRBJ2-3; 8 bases match TRBD2. The germline CDR1 and CDR2 sequences are LGHNA and YSLEER. This CDR3 region has 17 residues. Losses at the gene ends were 0 bases for V and 1 base for J; bases not matched to a gene: 6. The CDR3 region is CASSQDPGGDGTDTQYF. CDR3 nucleotides: TGCGCCAGCAGCCAAGATCCGGGAGGGGACGGCACAGATACGCAGTATTTT.

The CDR3 spells CASSQGAGNQPQHF. The CDR3 DNA follows: TGTGCCAGCAGCCAGGGGGCGGGCAATCAGCCCCAGCATTTT. The rearrangement joins TRBV6-6 to TRBJ1-5; 8 bases are a match to TRBD1. Germline V gene data show CDR1 as MNHNY and CDR2 as SVGAGI (reference sequence). The CDR3 has 14 amino acids. J was trimmed by 2 bases and V by 6 bases; bases with no gene match: 3.

The chain recombines TRBV19 with TRBJ2-7, with TRBD2 matching over 7 bases. Germline V gene sequence: CDR1 LNHDA, CDR2 SQIVND (reference sequence). This CDR3 is built from 16 residues. Trimming took 3 bases from V and 6 from J; bases not matched to a gene: 14. The CDR3 reads CASSIYQGGGSVEQYF. The CDR3 DNA reads as TGTGCCAGTAGTATCTACCAGGGCGGGGGATCGGTCGAGCAGTACTTC.

The chain carries TRBV7-7 and TRBJ2-7, with a possible D match to TRBD2 (5 bases). Germline CDR1 and CDR2: SSHAT and FNYEAQ (reference sequence). Trimming left V 5 bases short and J 7 bases short, with 12 bases between. The CDR3 totals 12 residues. The CDR3 sequence: CASSHPRGEQYF. CDR3 sequence (DNA): TGTGCCAGCAGCCATCCCAGAGGGGAGCAGTACTTC.

The V and J genes are TRBV4-1 and TRBJ1-2; 8 positions agree with TRBD1. Germline CDR1 MGHRA, CDR2 YSYEKL. The CDR3 has 15 residues. Germline trimming cut 3 bases from V and 5 bases from J; bases unmatched to any gene: 8. CDR3 DNA sequence: TGCGCCAGCAGCCAGGCCCGGACAGGGAGTTATGGCTACACCTTC. Encoded protein: CASSQARTGSYGYTF.

The chain carries TRBV9 and TRBJ1-6; 8 bases are shared with TRBD1. Germline values: CDR1 SGDLS, CDR2 YYNGEE. With 0 bases clipped from V and 6 bases from J, the junction kept 5 bases outside the gene matches. There are 16 residues in the CDR3. CDR3 nucleotide sequence: TGTGCCAGCAGCGTAGACGGACAGGGCCTTAATTCACCCCTCCACTTT. Its protein is CASSVDGQGLNSPLHF.

This chain links TRBV4-2 with TRBJ2-2, with no clear D. CDR1 LGHNA and CDR2 YNFKEQ come from the germline V gene. Trimming removed 5 bases at V and 1 base at J, with 20 bases between. This CDR3 contains 18 residues. The chain's CDR3 is CASSFPSVGTVNTGELFF. CDR3 nucleotide sequence: TGTGCCAGCAGCTTTCCTTCGGTGGGTACAGTGAACACCGGGGAGCTGTTTTTT.

The J gene is TRBJ2-7, the V gene TRBV5-6, with TRBD1 matching over 8 bases. The germline gives CDR1 SGHDT, CDR2 YYEEEE. After removal of 4 bases from V and 5 bases from J, the junction contained 11 bases not matched to a gene. This CDR3 comprises 15 residues. CDR3 coding DNA: TGTGCCAGCAGCGGGACCGGGACAGGAGGTCACGAGCAGTACTTC. Its protein product is CASSGTGTGGHEQYF.

The rearrangement joins TRBV11-3 to TRBJ2-7; D possibly corresponds to TRBD2 (6 bases). Germline loops: CDR1 SGHNT, CDR2 YENEEA. The CDR3 runs to 17 residues. V was trimmed by 1 base and J by 5 bases, leaving 21 bases between them. The CDR3 region is CASSLAGVSGVGDEQYF. The CDR3 DNA reads TGTGCCAGCAGCTTAGCGGGGGTCTCCGGAGTGGGGGACGAGCAGTACTTC. Supplemented by reference TRBV11-3 and TRBJ2-7, the full variable domain reads EAGVVQSPRYKIIEKKQPVAFWCNPISGHNTLYWYLQNLGQGPELLIRYENEEAVDDSQLPKDRFSAERLKGVDSTLKIQPAELGDSAVYLCASSLAGVSGVGDEQYFGPGTRLTVT.

This chain links TRBV6-2 or TRBV6-3 with TRBJ2-7; 7 nucleotides match TRBD2. This CDR3 comprises 13 residues. Germline V gene lookup returns CDR1 MNHEY and CDR2 SVGEGT. With 4 bases clipped from V and 3 bases from J, the junction kept 3 bases outside the gene matches. In DNA, the CDR3 is TGTGCCAGCAGTTTCCCGGGAGGCTACGAGCAGTACTTC. Protein: CASSFPGGYEQYF.

The V and J genes are TRBV2 and TRBJ1-2; no firm D call. The CDR3 consists of 14 residues. Germline CDR1 SNHLY, CDR2 FYNNEI. Trimming stripped 0 bases from V and 4 bases from J, with 9 bases between. CDR3 sequence: CASSEAGDGYGYTF. The DNA for the CDR3 is TGTGCCAGCAGTGAAGCGGGAGATGGCTATGGCTACACCTTC.